A single sample is the source of the 25 T cell receptor beta chains below, sequenced in a study of cytomegalovirus exposure and HLA in healthy donors. With 60 Vbeta and 13 Jbeta primers, the PCR was carried out. Method: immunoSEQ multiplex PCR; TCRdb's copy keeps in-frame clones and lacks some. The profile shows 150,000 to 200,000 clones, 70% to 80% of them singletons. The sequenced material came from PBMCs. Every receptor here comes from a woman in her 40s in good health and CMV-seronegative.

V usage is TRBV5-1 and J usage is TRBJ1-6; TRBD1 might be the D (6 bases). Germline CDR1 and CDR2: SGHRS and YFSETQ. The CDR3 is 14 amino acids. Deletions cut 0 bases from V and 8 bases from J, with 9 bases between. The DNA of the CDR3 is TGCGCCAGCAGCTTGGGACAGGCTGATTCACCCCTCCACTTT. Translating gives CASSLGQADSPLHF.

The chain uses TRBV7-2 and TRBJ2-7; 7 nucleotides line up with TRBD2. The CDR3 is 14 residues long. V lost 2 bases, J lost 5 bases, and 6 bases stayed unmatched. Germline V gives CDR1 SGHTA, CDR2 FQGNSA. The CDR3 region has the DNA TGTGCCAGCAGCTTACGCGGGAGTAGAGACGAGCAGTACTTC. As protein: CASSLRGSRDEQYF.

The chain carries TRBV25-1 and TRBJ1-2; possible D gene TRBD1, 6 bases. The CDR3 is 16 residues long. The V end lost 1 base, the J end lost 2 bases, and 14 bases lay between the germline ends. CDR1 and CDR2 (germline): MGHDK, SYGVNS. This chain's CDR3 is CASSELGGQENYGYTF. The CDR3 DNA sequence: TGTGCCAGCAGTGAATTGGGGGGGCAGGAGAACTATGGCTACACCTTC.

This chain links TRBV5-8 with TRBJ1-4; D is perhaps TRBD1 (5 bases). Germline V gene data show CDR1 as SGHTS and CDR2 as YDEGEE. The CDR3 has 18 residues. Trimming left V 5 bases short and J 2 bases short, with 22 bases between. The CDR3 sequence is CASRAPVQRGGTNEKLFF. CDR3 sequence (DNA): TGTGCCAGCAGAGCTCCCGTACAACGTGGGGGGACTAATGAAAAACTGTTTTTT.

J is TRBJ2-4 and V is TRBV28; unclear D gene. CDR1 is MDHEN, CDR2 SYDVKM, per germline. This CDR3 has 16 amino acids. V lost 6 bases and J 0 bases, leaving 15 bases between the germline ends. CDR3 region: CASRRGVVGAKNIQYF. DNA of the CDR3: TGTGCCAGCAGACGAGGCGTAGTCGGAGCCAAAAACATTCAGTACTTC. The whole variable domain, remainder taken from reference TRBV28 and TRBJ2-4, is DVKVTQSSRYLVKRTGEKVFLECVQDMDHENMFWYRQDPGLGLRLIYFSYDVKMKEKGDIPEGYSVSREKKERFSLILESASTNQTSMYLCASRRGVVGAKNIQYFGAGTRLSVL.

This rearrangement joins TRBV5-3 to TRBJ2-7, with D perhaps matching TRBD1 (5 bases). TRBV5-3 is recorded as an ORF, its role being uncertain. The CDR3 covers 15 residues. V lost 4 bases, J lost 0 bases, and 14 bases lay in between. CDR3 in DNA: TGTGCCAGAAGCCCGGTGCTAGGGGCCTCCTACGAGCAGTACTTC. The encoded protein is CARSPVLGASYEQYF.

In this sample, this clone turned up a few times. The CDR3 loop is CASSLRGPGANVLTF. The CDR3 DNA sequence: TGTGCCAGCAGTTTACGAGGCCCTGGGGCCAACGTCCTGACTTTC. The V and J genes are TRBV27 and TRBJ2-6, with D unresolved. Trimming left V 2 bases short and J 2 bases short, with 7 bases between. Looked up from germline, CDR1 is MNHEY and CDR2 is SMNVEV (reference sequence). CDR3 length equals 15 residues.

J is TRBJ1-5 and V is TRBV15; no clear D gene. The CDR3 runs 13 residues. V gave up 5 bases and J gave up 3 bases, with 8 bases separating them. The germline CDR1 and CDR2 sequences are LNHNV and YYDKDF (reference sequence). In DNA form, the CDR3 reads TGTGCCACCAGCCGGGATTTCAATCAGCCCCAGCATTTT. Translated: CATSRDFNQPQHF.

This rearrangement joins TRBV13 to TRBJ2-1; D is perhaps TRBD2 (5 bases). Looked up from germline, CDR1 is PRHDT and CDR2 is FYEKMQ (reference sequence). Deletions cut 4 bases from V and 3 bases from J, with 16 bases between. This CDR3 spans 16 amino acids. The DNA of the CDR3 is TGTGCCAGCAGCTCTGAGGGAGTCGCTATCTACAATGAGCAGTTCTTC. It is translated as CASSSEGVAIYNEQFF.

V gene TRBV10-1 combines with J gene TRBJ2-3, with 10 bases matching TRBD1. CDR1 WNHNN and CDR2 SYGVQD come from the germline V gene (reference sequence). The CDR3 has 17 residues. Trimming at V came to 5 bases and at J to 0 bases, leaving 8 bases not matched to a gene. DNA of the CDR3: TGCGCCAGCAGTCCCGGGACAGGGGCCCTTAGCACAGATACGCAGTATTTT. Translated: CASSPGTGALSTDTQYF.

The J gene is TRBJ1-6, the V gene TRBV4-3; D possibly corresponds to TRBD1 (5 bases). Deletions cut 3 bases from V and 8 bases from J, with 17 bases between. The CDR3 runs 16 residues. The germline V gene encodes CDR1 LGHNA and CDR2 YSLEER. CDR3 loop: CASSQSPRGIDSPLHF. The CDR3 DNA sequence: TGCGCCAGCAGCCAGTCCCCGCGGGGGATCGATTCACCCCTCCACTTT.

This chain links TRBV6-1 with TRBJ1-2; perhaps TRBD1 as D (6 bases). Germline values: CDR1 MNHNS, CDR2 SASEGT. V dropped 1 base and J dropped 4 bases, with 10 bases sitting between them. The CDR3 is made up of 14 amino acids. CDR3 sequence (DNA): TGTGCCAGCAGTGAAGGGACAGCGGCCTATGGCTACACCTTC. As protein: CASSEGTAAYGYTF.

V gene TRBV2 combines with J gene TRBJ2-5, with D tentatively TRBD2 (5 bases). The V gene's germline CDR1 is SNHLY and CDR2 FYNNEI. The CDR3 is 17 amino acids. V gave up 2 bases and J gave up 5 bases, with 21 bases separating them. Written as DNA, the CDR3 is TGTGCCAGCAGTGAACTCCTATGTGGAGGCTTGTGTGAGACCCAGTACTTC. It yields the protein CASSELLCGGLCETQYF. Combining the CDR3 with reference TRBV2 and TRBJ2-5 gives the whole variable domain EPEVTQTPSHQVTQMGQEVILRCVPISNHLYFYWYRQILGQKVEFLVSFYNNEISEKSEIFDDQFSVERPDGSNFTLKIRSTKLEDSAMYFCASSELLCGGLCETQYFGPGTRLLVL.

The chain couples TRBV19 to TRBJ2-1; TRBD1 agrees at 9 bases. Trimming took 5 bases from V and 7 from J; bases not matched to a gene: 9. Germline V gene data show CDR1 as LNHDA and CDR2 as SQIVND (reference sequence). The CDR3 sequence is 15 residues long. In DNA form, the CDR3 reads TGTGCCAGTAGTGCCGGGGACAGGGTGTGGAATGAGCAGTTCTTC. Protein: CASSAGDRVWNEQFF.

The V call is TRBV7-2, the J call TRBJ2-7, with 12 bases fitting TRBD2. This CDR3 has 17 amino acids. The J segment lost 0 bases and the V segment lost 3 bases, leaving 6 bases of the junction unmatched. CDR1 SGHTA and CDR2 FQGNSA come from the germline V gene. In nucleotides, the CDR3 is TGTGCCAGCAGCTTTACCCTACTAGCGGGGGGCTCCTACGAGCAGTACTTC. This codes for CASSFTLLAGGSYEQYF.

About this clone itself: Relative to the germline gene, one junction end is altered; a read error may explain this. This chain connects TRBV7-9 to TRBJ1-2; D is possibly TRBD1 (6 bases). CDR3 length: 15 residues. CDR1 and CDR2 from the germline V gene are SEHNR and FQNEAQ (reference sequence). Here the CDR3 DNA reads TGTTCCAGCAGCTTACCAGGGGTTTTTAACTATGGCTACACCTTC. Amino acid sequence: CSSSLPGVFNYGYTF.

The chain couples TRBV7-2 to TRBJ1-2, with a weak D call TRBD1 (5 bases). The CDR3 runs to 15 residues. Per germline, CDR1 SGHTA and CDR2 FQGNSA. V was shortened by 6 bases and J by 0 bases, with 14 bases between the two germline ends. CDR3 sequence (DNA): TGTGCCAGCAGATCCGGGACTCAAGCTAACTATGGCTACACCTTC. Translated, it gives CASRSGTQANYGYTF.

This chain uses TRBV15 with TRBJ1-5, with TRBD1 as a possible D gene (6 bases). V was clipped by 3 bases and J by 0 bases, with 9 bases between them. The CDR3 has 15 residues. In germline, CDR1 is LNHNV, CDR2 YYDKDF (reference sequence). For the CDR3, the DNA is TGTGCCACCAGCAGTACAGGGTATAGCAATCAGCCCCAGCATTTT. This codes for CATSSTGYSNQPQHF.

This clone came up once. The chain uses TRBV25-1 and TRBJ2-2; TRBD1 matches at 11 bases. The CDR3 is 16 amino acids. V gave up 6 bases and J gave up 6 bases; unmatched junction bases: 9. Germline CDR1 is MGHDK and CDR2 is SYGVNS. CDR3 in amino acids: CASSLGTGGSAGELFF. CDR3 sequence (DNA): TGTGCCAGCAGCCTGGGGACAGGGGGTAGCGCCGGGGAGCTGTTTTTT.

In its sample, this clone was seen a few times. The chain links TRBV18 to TRBJ2-7; D ambiguous. In germline, CDR1 is KGHSH, CDR2 LQKENI. The V gene lost 3 bases and the J gene lost 7 bases, with 10 bases spanning the gap. The CDR3 has 12 amino acids. Written as DNA, the CDR3 is TGTGCCAGCTCACCGGCAGGTCGGGAGCAGTACTTC. Protein: CASSPAGREQYF.

The chain is built from TRBV5-1 and TRBJ2-5; TRBD1 is a possible D gene (6 bases). The DNA end is a closer match to TRBJ2-7, so the J assignment may be wrong. Germline loops: CDR1 SGHRS, CDR2 YFSETQ. The length of the CDR3 is 14 residues. CDR3 protein: CASSLDRAKYEQYF. The CDR3 DNA follows: TGCGCCAGCAGCTTGGACAGGGCCAAATACGAGCAGTACTTC.

V and J are TRBV7-6 and TRBJ2-3; D remains unclear. Germline V lookup: CDR1 SGHVS, CDR2 FNYEAQ. The CDR3 spans 12 residues. The V and J ends lost 4 bases and 2 bases respectively, with 4 bases between them. CDR3 nucleotide sequence: TGTGCCAGCAGCTCCCTCACAGATACGCAGTATTTT. Its translation: CASSSLTDTQYF.

V usage is TRBV18 and J usage is TRBJ2-7; D is possibly TRBD1 (6 bases). The CDR3 consists of 15 residues. With 2 bases removed from V and 5 bases from J, the gap between germline ends came to 16 bases. Germline V gene sequence: CDR1 KGHSH, CDR2 LQKENI. CDR3 sequence: CASSPEGTIPHEQYF. CDR3 DNA sequence: TGTGCCAGCTCACCAGAAGGGACAATTCCCCACGAGCAGTACTTC.

The chain recombines TRBV28 with TRBJ1-2; the D gene is possibly TRBD1 (6 bases). The CDR3 is made up of 16 amino acids. CDR1 is MDHEN, CDR2 SYDVKM, per germline. With 4 bases removed from V and 6 bases from J, the gap between germline ends came to 21 bases. This CDR3 is CASSSTTLGTSDGYTF. CDR3 nucleotide sequence: TGTGCCAGCAGTTCGACTACCCTCGGGACATCTGATGGCTACACCTTC.

The chain couples TRBV7-3 to TRBJ2-7; 7 bases agree with TRBD1. Trimming at V came to 5 bases and at J to 6 bases, leaving 7 bases not matched to a gene. CDR3 size: 13 residues. Germline V gene lookup returns CDR1 SGHTA and CDR2 FQGTGA. CDR3 sequence (DNA): TGTGCCAGCAGCCCTCAGTCAGGGGGCGAGCAGTACTTC. Encoded protein: CASSPQSGGEQYF.